The rows below give T cell receptor beta chains drawn from one sample of a study of T cells in Graves' hyperthyroidism and ophthalmopathy. TCRdb called the multiplex PCR reads again in MiXCR, with one record for every CDR3 protein. The table has under 300,000 distinct CDR3 sequences, 25% to 30% seen once; the top ten hold roughly a quarter. The sequenced material came from blood. The receptors were sampled from a man aged 35-49 years with Graves' hyperthyroidism that later progressed to Graves' ophthalmopathy. CDR3s include the opening cysteine and the closing phenylalanine or tryptophan. The D gene is left open where the match is weak. Some rows mark clone size as missing; the rest say once, few, many or name a class of expanded clone.

abundance	v_gene	j_gene	d_gene	CDR3aa	CDR3nt
many	TRBV20-1	TRBJ1-1	.	CSAGVRGHLNTEAFF	TGCAGTGCTGGAGTGAGGGGACACCTGAACACTGAAGCTTTCTTT
many	TRBV5-1	TRBJ2-5	.	CASSLDRAKETQYF	TGCGCCAGCAGCTTGGACAGGGCCAAAGAGACCCAGTACTTC
many	TRBV7-3	TRBJ1-1	.	CASSITTGTEAFF	TGTGCCAGCAGCATAACGACAGGAACTGAAGCTTTCTTT
.	TRBV20-1	TRBJ2-7	TRBD2	CSARDPGLAGGEQYF	TGCAGTGCTAGAGATCCCGGACTAGCGGGAGGCGAGCAGTACTTC
.	TRBV6-1	TRBJ2-1	.	CASSGGGQEQFF	TGTGCCAGCAGTGGCGGGGGCCAAGAGCAGTTCTTC
.	TRBV6-2/TRBV6-3	TRBJ1-5	TRBD1	CASSVAGGGGQPQHF	TGTGCCAGCAGTGTGGCAGGGGGCGGGGGTCAGCCCCAGCATTTT
many	TRBV10-3	TRBJ1-3	.	CATGAQGLSGNTIYF	TGTGCCACGGGAGCGCAGGGCCTCTCTGGAAACACCATATATTTT
many	TRBV20-1	TRBJ2-7	TRBD2	CSARAGLANDEQYF	TGCAGTGCTAGAGCGGGACTAGCTAATGACGAGCAGTACTTC
.	TRBV6-1	TRBJ2-5	.	CASSEWGIQETQYF	TGTGCCAGCAGTGAATGGGGGATTCAAGAGACCCAGTACTTC
many	TRBV19	TRBJ1-5	.	CASSTTGTRNQPQHF	TGTGCCAGTAGTACTACAGGGACCCGAAATCAGCCCCAGCATTTT
once	TRBV19	TRBJ1-5	.	CASSSGLGRPQHF	TGTGCCAGTAGTAGTGGACTGGGTCGGCCCCAGCATTTT
.	TRBV11-1	TRBJ2-7	.	CASSPRGMTRLYEQYF	TGTGCCAGCAGCCCAAGAGGTATGACCCGGTTATACGAGCAGTACTTC
many	TRBV12-3/TRBV12-4	TRBJ2-7	TRBD1	CASAHRDRGIWASYEQYF	TGTGCCAGCGCCCACCGGGACAGGGGGATTTGGGCCTCCTACGAGCAGTACTTC
many	TRBV5-1	TRBJ2-7	TRBD2	CASSLKWLAGAYEQYF	TGCGCCAGCAGCCTTAAATGGCTAGCGGGAGCCTACGAGCAGTACTTC
many	TRBV7-8	TRBJ1-5	.	CASSSGRNNQPQHF	TGTGCCAGCAGTTCCGGACGGAACAATCAGCCCCAGCATTTT
many	TRBV9	TRBJ2-7	TRBD1	CASSPGQGSSYEQYF	TGTGCCAGCAGCCCGGGACAGGGGAGCTCCTACGAGCAGTACTTC
many	TRBV28	TRBJ2-5	.	CASRGPGRGETQYF	TGTGCCAGCAGGGGTCCTGGGCGAGGAGAGACCCAGTACTTC
many	TRBV10-3	TRBJ2-5	.	CAISRQAQQETQYF	TGTGCCATCAGTCGACAGGCCCAACAAGAGACCCAGTACTTC
many	TRBV7-3	TRBJ1-1	.	CASSLTAMNTEAFF	TGTGCCAGCAGCTTGACAGCTATGAACACTGAAGCTTTCTTT
many	TRBV4-1	TRBJ2-7	.	CASRNGQRSSYEQYF	TGCGCCAGCAGAAACGGACAGCGATCCTCCTACGAGCAGTACTTC
many	TRBV28	TRBJ2-6	TRBD1	CASSRGTVGANVLTF	TGTGCCAGCAGCCGAGGGACAGTCGGGGCCAACGTCCTGACTTTC
few	TRBV5-1	TRBJ2-2	.	CASSLVVSYTGELFF	TGCGCCAGCAGCTTGGTAGTTTCCTACACCGGGGAGCTGTTTTTT
once	TRBV5-8	TRBJ1-2	TRBD1	CASSFRDRGRNGYTF	TGTGCCAGCAGCTTCCGGGACAGGGGGCGGAATGGCTACACCTTC
many	TRBV19	TRBJ2-7	.	CASSIVAELTYEQYF	TGTGCCAGTAGTATAGTCGCGGAGCTTACCTACGAGCAGTACTTC
many	TRBV5-5	TRBJ1-2	.	CASSGSTDYGYTF	TGTGCCAGCTCGGGATCGACAGACTATGGCTACACCTTC
many	TRBV19	TRBJ1-3	.	CASGTRGNTIYF	TGTGCCAGTGGTACAAGAGGGAACACCATATATTTT
many	TRBV27	TRBJ1-2	.	CASQVPNLANYGYTF	TGTGCCAGCCAGGTCCCCAACCTGGCTAACTATGGCTACACCTTC
many	TRBV6-1	TRBJ1-3	.	CASSLVGSGNTIYF	TGTGCCAGCAGCCTGGTGGGGTCCGGAAACACCATATATTTT
.	TRBV20-1	TRBJ1-2	TRBD1	CSAPRTGNYGYTF	TGCAGTGCTCCACGGACAGGGAACTATGGCTACACCTTC
.	TRBV5-1	TRBJ2-7	.	CASSFVASDSYEQYF	TGCGCCAGCAGCTTTGTAGCTAGCGACTCCTACGAGCAGTACTTC
.	TRBV6-2/TRBV6-3	TRBJ1-1	.	CASSYSVRGMNTEAFF	TGTGCCAGCAGTTACTCTGTGCGGGGCATGAACACTGAAGCTTTCTTT
many	TRBV9	TRBJ2-2	TRBD2	CASSVGLAGDGELFF	TGTGCCAGCAGCGTCGGACTAGCGGGAGACGGGGAGCTGTTTTTT
.	TRBV27	TRBJ2-7	TRBD1	CASSLYDRAHEQYF	TGTGCCAGCAGTTTGTACGACAGGGCCCACGAGCAGTACTTC
.	TRBV7-8	TRBJ2-5	TRBD2	CASSLAGGSTETQYF	TGTGCCAGCAGCTTAGCGGGCGGGAGTACAGAGACCCAGTACTTC
many	TRBV2	TRBJ1-1	.	CASSEVRWGDGEAFF	TGTGCCAGCAGTGAAGTTAGATGGGGAGATGGTGAAGCTTTCTTT
many	TRBV20-1	TRBJ2-7	.	CSASGQLEGEQYF	TGCAGTGCTAGCGGTCAACTTGAGGGCGAGCAGTACTTC
.	TRBV27	TRBJ2-7	TRBD1	CASAPRTGGEQYF	TGTGCCAGCGCCCCGCGGACAGGGGGCGAGCAGTACTTC
many	TRBV3-1	TRBJ2-5	TRBD1	CASSQGPGQGAGRTQYF	TGTGCCAGCAGCCAAGGGCCGGGACAGGGGGCGGGGAGGACCCAGTACTTC
.	TRBV20-1	TRBJ1-6	.	CSARDSGAGSPLHF	TGCAGTGCCAGAGACTCGGGCGCGGGTTCACCCCTCCACTTT
many	TRBV24-1	TRBJ2-6	TRBD1	CATSGPTGSGANVLTF	TGTGCCACCAGTGGCCCGACAGGGTCAGGGGCCAACGTCCTGACTTTC
many	TRBV19	TRBJ2-7	.	CASSITPPYEQYF	TGTGCCAGTAGTATAACGCCCCCCTACGAGCAGTACTTC
many	TRBV6-5	TRBJ2-5	TRBD2	CASSYQGLAGVKETQYF	TGTGCCAGCAGTTACCAAGGACTAGCGGGAGTCAAAGAGACCCAGTACTTC
many	TRBV4-2	TRBJ2-5	TRBD2	CASSQVSSGSGQETQYF	TGTGCCAGCAGCCAAGTGTCTAGCGGGAGTGGACAAGAGACCCAGTACTTC
many	TRBV2	TRBJ2-7	.	CASSGLTDTYEQYF	TGTGCCAGCAGTGGGCTAACAGACACCTACGAGCAGTACTTC
many	TRBV6-5	TRBJ2-7	.	CASKFRETTTYEQCF	TGTGCCAGCAAGTTTCGTGAGACAACCACCTACGAGCAGTGCTTC
many	TRBV19	TRBJ1-5	.	CASEELQGMRPQHF	TGTGCCAGCGAAGAGCTTCAGGGAATGCGGCCCCAGCATTTT
many	TRBV9	TRBJ2-7	TRBD2	CASSVSGGYEQYF	TGTGCCAGCAGCGTTAGCGGGGGCTACGAGCAGTACTTC
many	TRBV20-1	TRBJ2-5	.	CSATLSGVRQETQYF	TGCAGTGCGACATTATCGGGAGTAAGGCAAGAGACCCAGTACTTC
many	TRBV11-2	TRBJ2-4	.	CASRGWGRKNIQYF	TGTGCCAGCAGGGGGTGGGGGCGCAAAAACATTCAGTACTTC
many	TRBV29-1	TRBJ1-1	.	CSVEGVYDTEAFF	TGCAGCGTTGAGGGGGTGTATGACACTGAAGCTTTCTTT
many	TRBV6-2/TRBV6-3	TRBJ2-7	TRBD1	CASRKGQGPYEQYF	TGTGCCAGCAGAAAGGGACAGGGCCCTTACGAGCAGTACTTC
once	TRBV19	TRBJ1-5	TRBD1	CASSIEHGQGTNQPQHF	TGTGCCAGTAGTATAGAACACGGACAGGGGACGAATCAGCCCCAGCATTTT
many	TRBV19	TRBJ1-5	TRBD1	CASSPGGQYSNQPQHF	TGTGCCAGTAGTCCAGGGGGACAGTATAGCAATCAGCCCCAGCATTTT
many	TRBV4-2	TRBJ2-7	TRBD2	CASSQDPAGREQYF	TGTGCCAGCAGCCAAGATCCAGCGGGAAGGGAGCAGTACTTC
many	TRBV25-1	TRBJ1-5	TRBD1	CASSESRTGGPNQPQHF	TGTGCCAGCAGTGAATCCCGGACAGGGGGCCCCAATCAGCCCCAGCATTTT